The 31 T cell receptor beta chains given below trace back to one sample, sequenced in a study of identical twins. TCRdb reprocessed the 5' RACE reads via MiXCR and lists one record per CDR3 protein. The sample contains around 1.7 million distinct CDR3 sequences, around a third of which appear only once. The specimen sequenced was cord blood. The source is a newborn girl in good health.

The V call is TRBV28, the J call TRBJ2-7, with D maybe TRBD1 (5 bases). The ends were cut back, 2 bases at V and 0 bases at J, with 14 bases in the middle. Germline loops: CDR1 MDHEN, CDR2 SYDVKM. CDR3 length equals 16 residues. CDR3 sequence reads: CASSLMGLFSSYEQYF. For the CDR3, the DNA is TGTGCCAGCAGTTTAATGGGGCTCTTCAGCTCCTACGAGCAGTACTTC.

This clonotype showed up just a few times. This CDR3 is CATSLGQGGEKLFF. The CDR3 bases are TGTGCCACCAGCCTTGGACAGGGTGGTGAAAAACTGTTTTTT. The chain employs TRBV24-1 and TRBJ1-4, with 8 bases lining up with TRBD1. The CDR3 covers 14 residues. Germline CDR1 is KGHDR and CDR2 is SFDVKD. Trimming cost V 7 bases and J 7 bases; bases outside gene matches: 7.

The V call is TRBV4-1, the J call TRBJ2-4, with 7 bases lining up with TRBD1. The J call may be in error: the DNA end matches TRBJ2-7 better. Germline V gene lookup returns CDR1 MGHRA and CDR2 YSYEKL. This CDR3 contains 15 residues. DNA for the CDR3: TGCGCCAGCAGCCAAGACTTGGGACAGTCCTACGAGCAGTACTTC. It translates to CASSQDLGQSYEQYF.

V gene TRBV10-3 combines with J gene TRBJ2-5, with 9 bases fitting TRBD1. The assigned J gene may be wrong: the sequence end matches TRBJ2-7 better. CDR3 length: 14 residues. Germline V gene sequence: CDR1 ENHRY, CDR2 SYGVKD. The CDR3 DNA follows: TGTGCCATCAGTACCGGGACAGGGCTCCACGAGCAGTACTTC. Its translation: CAISTGTGLHEQYF.

This clonotype showed up just a few times. This chain connects TRBV29-1 to TRBJ2-3; tentative D call: TRBD1 (6 bases). CDR1 and CDR2 from the germline V gene are SQVTM and ANQGSEA. Trimming stripped 2 bases from V and 4 bases from J, with 10 bases between. This CDR3 is built from 13 residues. The DNA for the CDR3 is TGCAGCGTTGAAACAGGGATGGCAGATACGCAGTATTTT. Protein: CSVETGMADTQYF.

This clonotype was observed a handful of times. The chain is built from TRBV19 and TRBJ2-7; D gene ambiguous. Per germline, CDR1 LNHDA and CDR2 SQIVND (reference sequence). This CDR3 spans 15 amino acids. With 2 bases removed from V and 3 bases from J, the gap between germline ends came to 14 bases. CDR3 protein: CASSITSTDRYEQYF. Here the CDR3 DNA reads TGTGCCAGTAGTATAACCTCGACGGACCGCTACGAGCAGTACTTC.

V and J are TRBV10-3 and TRBJ1-5; tentatively, D is TRBD1 (5 bases). The V and J ends lost 4 bases and 3 bases respectively, with 19 bases between them. The CDR3 spans 17 residues. Germline CDR1 is ENHRY and CDR2 is SYGVKD. The CDR3: CAISGVDRDGFNQPQHF. The CDR3 coding sequence is TGTGCCATCAGTGGAGTGGATAGGGACGGTTTCAATCAGCCCCAGCATTTT.

V gene TRBV7-2 combines with J gene TRBJ2-1; 10 nucleotides match TRBD2. The CDR3 is made up of 17 amino acids. CDR1 and CDR2 from the germline V gene are SGHTA and FQGNSA. J was trimmed by 7 bases and V by 2 bases; bases with no gene match: 11. CDR3 nucleotide sequence: TGTGCCAGCAGCTTAAGGCTAGCGGGGGTAGTGGGGAATGAGCAGTTCTTC. Translated: CASSLRLAGVVGNEQFF. Full variable domain (outside the CDR3, taken from reference TRBV7-2 and TRBJ2-1): GAGVSQSPSNKVTEKGKDVELRCDPISGHTALYWYRQSLGQGLEFLIYFQGNSAPDKSGLPSDRFSAERTGGSVSTLTIQRTQQEDSAVYLCASSLRLAGVVGNEQFFGPGTRLTVL.

This clonotype was seen only a few times. At one of its ends the junction is not consistent with the germline gene, which may arise from a read error. The CDR3 DNA sequence: TGTGCCAGCAGTGGCCTCCCAGTGGGGGGCGACTTC. It translates to CASSGLPVGGDF. The chain recombines TRBV2 with TRBJ2-4, with D perhaps assigned TRBD1 or TRBD2 (6 bases each). Germline values: CDR1 SNHLY, CDR2 FYNNEI. This CDR3 has 12 amino acids.

CDR3 protein: CASRVNLLTSGRAAADTQYF. Written as DNA, the CDR3 is TGTGCCAGCAGGGTGAACCTATTGACTAGCGGGAGGGCCGCGGCAGATACGCAGTATTTT. This chain joins TRBV6-1 and TRBJ2-3; 14 nucleotides align to TRBD2. The V gene's germline CDR1 is MNHNS and CDR2 SASEGT. The CDR3 has 20 residues. Germline trimming cut 6 bases from V and 4 bases from J; bases unmatched to any gene: 18.

This clonotype turned up a few times. The chain has TRBV5-5 and TRBJ1-2; 9 positions agree with TRBD1. The CDR3 is made up of 12 amino acids. Per the germline V gene, CDR1 is SGHKS and CDR2 is YYEKEE (reference sequence). V dropped 3 bases and J dropped 9; count of bases not matched to a gene: 3. CDR3 sequence (DNA): TGTGCCAGCAGCTCGACAGGGGGAAGCTACACCTTC. Translated: CASSSTGGSYTF.

The V and J genes are TRBV4-2 and TRBJ2-5; the match to TRBD2 covers 13 bases. J was trimmed by 11 bases and V by 4 bases; bases with no gene match: 10. Germline V CDR1 and CDR2: LGHNA, YNFKEQ. The CDR3 totals 15 residues. CDR3 sequence: CASSLSGTSGTEQYF. CDR3 bases: TGTGCCAGCAGCCTTTCCGGGACTAGCGGGACTGAGCAGTACTTC.

CDR3 amino acids: CASSETGQQETQYF. As DNA, the CDR3 is TGTGCCAGCAGTGAAACAGGCCAGCAAGAGACCCAGTACTTC. The V and J genes are TRBV25-1 and TRBJ2-5, with D possibly matching TRBD1 (5 bases). Germline CDR1 and CDR2: MGHDK and SYGVNS. The V gene lost 2 bases and the J gene lost 2 bases, with 9 bases spanning the gap. The CDR3 consists of 14 residues. Filled out from reference TRBV25-1 and TRBJ2-5, the complete variable domain reads EADIYQTPRYLVIGTGKKITLECSQTMGHDKMYWYQQDPGMELHLIHYSYGVNSTEKGDLSSESTVSRIRTEHFPLTLESARPSHTSQYLCASSETGQQETQYFGPGTRLLVL.

The chain combines TRBV28 with TRBJ2-4; 9 bases align to TRBD2. The J call may not be correct, given that the DNA end is closer to TRBJ2-7. Germline CDR1 MDHEN, CDR2 SYDVKM. The CDR3 runs to 15 residues. The CDR3 DNA follows: TGTGCCAGCAGTTTACCAGCGGGAGGTGTCCACGAGCAGTACTTC. It is translated as CASSLPAGGVHEQYF.

V gene TRBV9 combines with J gene TRBJ2-5; D is possibly TRBD1 (5 bases). The CDR3 runs 13 residues. Germline V gene data show CDR1 as SGDLS and CDR2 as YYNGEE. Trimming removed 0 bases at V and 3 bases at J, with 6 bases between. DNA for the CDR3: TGTGCCAGCAGCGTAGGGACAAAAGAGACCCAGTACTTC. It codes for CASSVGTKETQYF.

The chain carries TRBV2 and TRBJ2-3; TRBD2 aligns across 9 bases. Unmatched junction bases numbered 6, after V lost 7 bases and J lost 1 base. Germline CDR1 reads SNHLY; CDR2 reads FYNNEI. The CDR3 consists of 15 residues. DNA of the CDR3: TGTGCCAGCACGTATGCTAGCGGGGGCACAGATACGCAGTATTTT. This gives the protein CASTYASGGTDTQYF.

The chain employs TRBV5-1 and TRBJ1-2; possible D gene TRBD1, 6 bases. The CDR3 sequence is 14 residues long. Germline V gene data show CDR1 as SGHRS and CDR2 as YFSETQ. The germline V and J ends were trimmed by 4 bases and 5 bases, with 15 bases remaining between them. The CDR3 protein is CASSPSPGAYGYTF. The CDR3 nucleotides are TGCGCCAGCAGCCCGTCCCCGGGGGCATATGGCTACACCTTC.

CDR3 nucleotide sequence: TGCAGTGCTAGAGATACGGCAGGTAACTCCTACGAGCAGTACTTC. This translates into CSARDTAGNSYEQYF. The rearrangement joins TRBV20-1 to TRBJ2-7, with D unclear. The CDR3 runs 15 residues. V lost 0 bases and J 0 bases, leaving 12 bases between the germline ends. Germline values: CDR1 DFQATT, CDR2 SNEGSKA (reference sequence).

This clonotype was counted between two and nine times. This sequence joins TRBV28 and TRBJ2-7; possible D gene TRBD2, 7 bases. Trimming left V 4 bases short and J 3 bases short, with 19 bases between. This CDR3 is built from 16 residues. The germline V gene encodes CDR1 MDHEN and CDR2 SYDVKM. CDR3 protein: CASSSRQGRVFYEQYF. The CDR3, as DNA: TGTGCCAGCAGTTCCCGTCAGGGGAGGGTCTTCTACGAGCAGTACTTC. Using reference TRBV28 and TRBJ2-7 for the parts outside the CDR3, the full variable domain is DVKVTQSSRYLVKRTGEKVFLECVQDMDHENMFWYRQDPGLGLRLIYFSYDVKMKEKGDIPEGYSVSREKKERFSLILESASTNQTSMYLCASSSRQGRVFYEQYFGPGTRLTVT.

This chain connects TRBV11-2 to TRBJ2-2, with D unresolved. The CDR3 length is 16 residues. Trimming pared 6 bases from V and 0 bases from J, leaving 14 bases between. Germline V lookup: CDR1 SGHAT, CDR2 FQNNGV. CDR3 sequence: CASSFGRYPNTGELFF. Here the CDR3 DNA reads TGTGCCAGCAGTTTTGGGCGTTACCCGAACACCGGGGAGCTGTTTTTT.

V gene TRBV14 combines with J gene TRBJ2-7; D tentatively fits TRBD1 or TRBD2 (7 bases each). Trimming removed 3 bases from V and 0 bases from J, with 21 bases in between. The CDR3 contains 18 residues. CDR1 is SGHDN and CDR2 is FVKESK in the germline V gene. CDR3 sequence: CASSHWGGGIRSSYEQYF. CDR3 bases: TGTGCCAGCAGCCACTGGGGAGGGGGCATACGGAGCTCCTACGAGCAGTACTTC.

There are many counts of this clonotype. The chain uses TRBV2 and TRBJ2-7, with D hard to call. V lost 6 bases to trimming and J lost 7 bases, with 7 bases between them. The V gene's germline CDR1 is SNHLY and CDR2 FYNNEI. The CDR3 extends over 10 amino acids. This CDR3 reads CASSTGEQYF. The CDR3 DNA follows: TGTGCCAGCAGCACTGGGGAGCAGTACTTC.

This chain joins TRBV9 and TRBJ1-2; D perhaps matches TRBD1 (5 bases). Germline V lookup: CDR1 SGDLS, CDR2 YYNGEE. CDR3 length: 15 amino acids. Trimming removed 0 bases from V and 5 bases from J, with 14 bases in between. The CDR3 loop reads CASSVAPRAEYGYTF. DNA for the CDR3: TGTGCCAGCAGCGTAGCTCCCAGGGCTGAATATGGCTACACCTTC.

To note about this clonotype: An end of the junction differs from the germline gene, which may be a read error. CDR3 region: CASSETSGRGYERYF. The DNA for the CDR3 is TGTGCCAGCAGTGAGACTAGCGGGAGGGGCTACGAGCGGTACTTC. The chain uses TRBV2 and TRBJ2-7, with TRBD2 matching over 14 bases. Germline V gene data show CDR1 as SNHLY and CDR2 as FYNNEI. The CDR3 length is 15 residues. Full variable domain (outside the CDR3, taken from reference TRBV2 and TRBJ2-7): EPEVTQTPSHQVTQMGQEVILRCVPISNHLYFYWYRQILGQKVEFLVSFYNNEISEKSEIFDDQFSVERPDGSNFTLKIRSTKLEDSAMYFCASSETSGRGYERYFGPGTRLTVT.

This clonotype occurred a few times. The V gene is TRBV10-3, the J gene TRBJ2-5, with TRBD1 matching 8 bases. With V trimmed by 6 bases and J by 2 bases, 2 bases remained unmatched. The CDR3 loop spans 13 amino acids. CDR1 is ENHRY and CDR2 is SYGVKD in the germline V gene. In DNA form, the CDR3 reads TGTGCCATCAGGACAGGGGTACAAGAGACCCAGTACTTC. It specifies CAIRTGVQETQYF.

In this sample, this clonotype turned up a few times. The V call is TRBV12-5, the J call TRBJ2-1; 7 bases agree with TRBD2. The CDR3 runs to 11 residues. The germline gives CDR1 LGHNT, CDR2 FRNRAP. The trim removed 8 bases at V and 7 bases at J, leaving 2 bases unmatched. The CDR3 region has the DNA TGTGCTAGTCTAGCGGTGAATGAGCAGTTCTTC. Its translation: CASLAVNEQFF.

This clonotype was found a few times. DNA for the CDR3: TGTGCCAGCAGTCAGGGGGCGCTCGGGACACCCCTCCACTTT. Its translation: CASSQGALGTPLHF. V is TRBV12-3 or TRBV12-4 and J is TRBJ1-6; TRBD1 agrees at 8 bases. Unmatched junction bases numbered 8, after V lost 5 bases and J lost 11 bases. This CDR3 is 14 amino acids long.

The rearrangement joins TRBV6-6 to TRBJ2-3, with 9 bases fitting TRBD1. Trimming cost V 2 bases and J 1 base; bases outside gene matches: 4. From germline, CDR1 is MNHNY and CDR2 SVGAGI (reference sequence). The CDR3 sequence is 16 residues long. CDR3 DNA: TGTGCCAGCAGTTACCCCCGGGACAGGGGCACAGATACGCAGTATTTT. Protein sequence: CASSYPRDRGTDTQYF.

The chain combines TRBV14 with TRBJ2-2; no reliable D call. Trimming removed 2 bases at V and 0 bases at J, with 10 bases between. Germline CDR1 SGHDN, CDR2 FVKESK. The CDR3 covers 16 residues. The CDR3, as DNA: TGTGCCAGCAGCCAATATCTTTGGACGAACACCGGGGAGCTGTTTTTT. Translation: CASSQYLWTNTGELFF.

This clonotype was observed at least ten times. The rearrangement uses TRBV5-1 and TRBJ2-1; either TRBD1 or TRBD2 may fit D (5 bases each). Trimming removed 0 bases from V and 6 bases from J, with 10 bases in between. Germline-derived CDR1 and CDR2 are SGHRS and YFSETQ. There are 14 residues in the CDR3. CDR3 in amino acids: CASSLAGTFNEQFF. CDR3 bases: TGCGCCAGCAGCTTGGCCGGGACCTTCAATGAGCAGTTCTTC.

This clonotype was seen a handful of times. The chain joins TRBV20-1 to TRBJ2-3; 7 bases match TRBD1. V trimming: 5 bases; J trimming: 6 bases; junction bases outside the gene matches: 11. The germline V gene has CDR1 DFQATT and CDR2 SNEGSKA (reference sequence). The CDR3 is made up of 14 amino acids. The CDR3 sequence: CSAGQVGFRDTQYF. The CDR3 DNA reads TGCAGTGCTGGACAGGTGGGGTTCAGGGATACGCAGTATTTT.